The 23 T cell receptor beta chains in this list originate from one sample, sequenced in a study of blood T cell repertoires in COVID-19. Assay used: immunoSEQ multiplex PCR; TCRdb lists only in-frame clones, some missing. The sample comprises tens of thousands of clones, approximately 83% of which are singletons, and roughly 50% rests with the top ten. Sequenced input: peripheral blood. Receptor source: a man between 65 and 79 years old with acute or convalescent COVID-19.

In its sample, this clone was seen a few times. The chain has TRBV2 and TRBJ2-1, with D possibly being TRBD1 (5 bases). V shed 6 bases and J shed 10 bases, with 10 bases lying between them. The CDR3 is 11 residues long. From germline, CDR1 is SNHLY and CDR2 FYNNEI. The CDR3 DNA follows: TGTGCCAGCAGAACCCCAGGGGAGCAGTTCTTC. Translation gives CASRTPGEQFF.

In its sample, this clone was seen a few times. The chain joins TRBV5-6 to TRBJ1-3; 8 bases are shared with TRBD1. Trimming cost V 0 bases and J 8 bases; bases outside gene matches: 7. This CDR3 spans 15 amino acids. Germline CDR1 is SGHDT and CDR2 is YYEEEE. The CDR3 reads CASSLVPGGGYTIYF. DNA for the CDR3: TGTGCCAGCAGCTTGGTGCCAGGGGGCGGGTACACCATATATTTT.

The sample holds a few counts of this clone. The chain is built from TRBV11-2 and TRBJ2-5; 7 bases are shared with TRBD2. V lost 5 bases, J lost 3 bases, and 9 bases stayed unmatched. CDR1 is SGHAT and CDR2 is FQNNGV in the germline V gene. The CDR3 covers 15 residues. The CDR3 region has the DNA TGTGCCAGCAGCCGGTTGGGCCGGGAGGAAGAGACCCAGTACTTC. Translation: CASSRLGREEETQYF.

The rearrangement links TRBV30 to TRBJ2-1; 7 bases are shared with TRBD2. Germline-derived CDR1 and CDR2 are GTSNPN and SVGIG (reference sequence). The trim removed 0 bases at V and 4 bases at J, leaving 3 bases unmatched. This CDR3 is built from 14 residues. The CDR3 region has the DNA TGTGCCTGGAGTGTTGCTAGCGGTTACAATGAGCAGTTCTTC. Translated: CAWSVASGYNEQFF.

V gene TRBV29-1 combines with J gene TRBJ1-5; tentatively, D is TRBD1 (6 bases). Trimming left V 6 bases short and J 4 bases short, with 13 bases between. The CDR3 is 13 amino acids. Germline loops: CDR1 SQVTM, CDR2 ANQGSEA. The CDR3: CSVAGTNNQPQHF. The CDR3 coding sequence is TGCAGCGTCGCCGGGACAAATAATCAGCCCCAGCATTTT.

V usage is TRBV20-1 and J usage is TRBJ1-6; D gene ambiguous. This CDR3 spans 13 amino acids. The germline V gene has CDR1 DFQATT and CDR2 SNEGSKA (reference sequence). V dropped 3 bases and J dropped 6 bases, with 9 bases sitting between them. This CDR3 is CSASDGGNSPLHF. The CDR3 DNA reads as TGCAGTGCTAGTGACGGTGGTAATTCACCCCTCCACTTT.

The chain employs TRBV28 and TRBJ2-3; 8 bases are shared with TRBD2. The CDR3 runs to 14 residues. V trimming: 8 bases; J trimming: 0 bases; junction bases outside the gene matches: 4. Germline V gives CDR1 MDHEN, CDR2 SYDVKM. This CDR3 is CASSSGLSTDTQYF. The CDR3, as DNA: TGTGCCAGCTCTAGCGGGTTGAGCACAGATACGCAGTATTTT.

This rearrangement joins TRBV4-1 to TRBJ2-3; 14 bases are shared with TRBD2. This CDR3 has 16 amino acids. Losses at the gene ends were 4 bases for V and 5 bases for J; bases not matched to a gene: 5. Germline V gives CDR1 MGHRA, CDR2 YSYEKL. This CDR3 reads CASSPTSGRAGDTQYF. In DNA form, the CDR3 reads TGCGCCAGCAGCCCGACTAGCGGGAGGGCAGGAGATACGCAGTATTTT.

V and J are TRBV4-3 and TRBJ2-7; D perhaps matches TRBD1 (5 bases). The V end lost 1 base, the J end lost 3 bases, and 13 bases lay between the germline ends. CDR1 LGHNA and CDR2 YSLEER come from the germline V gene. This CDR3 region has 15 residues. The CDR3 sequence: CASSQVWGEDYEQYF. In DNA form, the CDR3 reads TGCGCCAGCAGCCAAGTTTGGGGCGAAGACTACGAGCAGTACTTC.

The chain has TRBV25-1 and TRBJ2-1; 11 bases are shared with TRBD2. J was trimmed by 1 base and V by 3 bases; bases with no gene match: 2. This CDR3 has 16 residues. The germline CDR1 and CDR2 sequences are MGHDK and SYGVNS. The CDR3 bases are TGTGCCAGCAGTGAGACTAGCGGGAAATCCTACAATGAGCAGTTCTTC. Protein: CASSETSGKSYNEQFF.

The chain joins TRBV6-5 to TRBJ2-7, with D uncertain. Trimming pared 2 bases from V and 2 bases from J, leaving 16 bases between. This CDR3 region has 16 residues. Germline V CDR1 and CDR2: MNHEY, SVGAGI. The CDR3 DNA is TGTGCCAGCAGTTACGCCGGTCTAAAGAAGCCCTACGAGCAGTACTTC. It codes for CASSYAGLKKPYEQYF.

The V and J genes are TRBV27 and TRBJ2-1, with 7 bases aligning to TRBD2. The CDR3 loop spans 15 amino acids. The trim removed 6 bases at V and 1 base at J, leaving 6 bases unmatched. CDR1 and CDR2 from the germline V gene are MNHEY and SMNVEV (reference sequence). This chain's CDR3 is CASSPRTSSYNEQFF. In nucleotides, the CDR3 is TGTGCCAGCAGCCCCCGGACTAGTTCCTACAATGAGCAGTTCTTC.

This clone was observed a single time. V is TRBV10-3 and J is TRBJ1-1, with no clear D. The V and J ends lost 0 bases and 0 bases respectively, with 14 bases between them. Germline CDR1 and CDR2: ENHRY and SYGVKD. The CDR3 is 17 amino acids. Written as DNA, the CDR3 is TGTGCCATCAGTGAGTCGACTCCTGGCGGCATGAACACTGAAGCTTTCTTT. Protein sequence: CAISESTPGGMNTEAFF.

The chain employs TRBV9 and TRBJ2-1; 7 bases align to TRBD2. Germline CDR1 SGDLS, CDR2 YYNGEE. Unmatched junction bases numbered 9, after V lost 4 bases and J lost 2 bases. The length of the CDR3 is 16 residues. For the CDR3, the DNA is TGTGCCAGCAGCTTCTTCCGGGGGGAACCCTACAATGAGCAGTTCTTC. It encodes CASSFFRGEPYNEQFF.

The chain has TRBV19 and TRBJ2-1; TRBD2 matches 11 bases. V gave up 10 bases and J gave up 7 bases; unmatched junction bases: 18. CDR1 is LNHDA, CDR2 SQIVND, per germline (reference sequence). The CDR3 runs to 17 residues. CDR3 DNA: TGTGCCACCCAGGATAGCGGGGGGGCCGAGTTGAAAAATGAGCAGTTCTTC. Amino acids: CATQDSGGAELKNEQFF.

In its sample, this clone was seen a few times. This sequence joins TRBV28 and TRBJ1-1; TRBD1 matches at 7 bases. The CDR3 has 15 residues. Germline V CDR1 and CDR2: MDHEN, SYDVKM. V was clipped by 0 bases and J by 2 bases; unmatched bases: 3. The CDR3 spells CASSLWGDSNTEAFF. The CDR3 DNA follows: TGTGCCAGCAGTTTATGGGGGGACAGCAACACTGAAGCTTTCTTT.

This clone appeared a few times. The chain carries TRBV19 and TRBJ2-1; 9 nucleotides agree with TRBD2. The CDR3 contains 14 residues. Germline-derived CDR1 and CDR2 are LNHDA and SQIVND (reference sequence). V gave up 5 bases and J gave up 8 bases; unmatched junction bases: 7. CDR3 in DNA: TGTGCCAGTAGTCGAATAGCGGGAGCTGATGAGCAGTTCTTC. Translation: CASSRIAGADEQFF.

This clone occurred a few times. The chain links TRBV7-9 to TRBJ2-1; a possible D gene is TRBD2 (6 bases). Between the trimmed V and J ends, which lost 5 bases and 14 bases, there was a span of 19 bases. The germline CDR1 and CDR2 sequences are SEHNR and FQNEAQ (reference sequence). The CDR3 extends over 13 amino acids. The CDR3 here is CASSPAVRRGEFF. The CDR3 nucleotides are TGTGCCAGCAGCCCCGCGGTCCGTCGCGGGGAGTTCTTC.

The chain is built from TRBV6-2 or TRBV6-3 and TRBJ1-6; D may be TRBD1 (5 bases). The germline V gene has CDR1 MNHEY and CDR2 SVGEGT. The CDR3 length is 15 residues. Trimming left V 5 bases short and J 9 bases short, with 17 bases between. DNA of the CDR3: TGTGCCAGCAGTGACGACAGAAGGGTGGTTTCACCCCTCCACTTT. Amino acid sequence: CASSDDRRVVSPLHF.

The chain combines TRBV18 with TRBJ1-3; D is unresolved. The CDR3 totals 14 residues. V lost 3 bases and J lost 0, with 6 bases in between. Germline V gene lookup returns CDR1 KGHSH and CDR2 LQKENI. CDR3 sequence (DNA): TGTGCCAGCTCACCCGGGAACTCTGGAAACACCATATATTTT. This gives the protein CASSPGNSGNTIYF.

V usage is TRBV21-1 and J usage is TRBJ2-1; TRBD1 is the table's D call and was not checked against the DNA. TRBV21-1 is a pseudogene segment. The CDR3 loop spans 18 amino acids. The DNA for the CDR3 is TGTGCCAGCAGCCATCGGACAGGGGGCTACACGTCCGGGAATGAGCAGTTCTTC. Residues: CASSHRTGGYTSGNEQFF.

V gene TRBV28 combines with J gene TRBJ1-2; D unresolved. Germline V gene lookup returns CDR1 MDHEN and CDR2 SYDVKM. V was clipped by 7 bases and J by 6 bases, with 21 bases between them. The CDR3 covers 15 residues. CDR3 amino acids: CASTPRGATPDGYTF. For the CDR3, the DNA is TGTGCCAGCACCCCACGAGGCGCGACGCCCGATGGCTACACCTTC.

The chain has TRBV30 and TRBJ1-4; 11 nucleotides match TRBD1. Trimming cost V 2 bases and J 7 bases; bases outside gene matches: 12. Germline CDR1 GTSNPN, CDR2 SVGIG (reference sequence). The CDR3 consists of 17 residues. CDR3 nucleotide sequence: TGTGCCTGGAGTTCGGACAGGGGGCGACTGGAAACTGAAAAACTGTTTTTT. Its protein product is CAWSSDRGRLETEKLFF.